This T cell receptor (beta chain) was recorded in a study of T cell responses to AZD1222 COVID-19 vaccine. General study results and limits: Sampled repertoires all dated from after the peak T cell response.

This CDR3 region has 12 residues. The V end lost 4 bases, the J end lost 4 bases, and 5 bases lay between the germline ends. The germline gives CDR1 MGHDK, CDR2 SYGVNS. Regarding this clone: Its specificity is unknown.

Generated by immunoSEQ multiplex PCR, the TCRdb table keeps only in-frame clones and is missing some. The data contain 100,000 to 150,000 clones, about nine tenths of them singletons. The rearrangement uses TRBV25-1 and TRBJ2-1, with D hard to call. This TCR derives from an adult in good health. The input for sequencing was peripheral blood, taken on day 0 of AZD1222 vaccination. The CDR3 protein is CASSVVYNEQFF. CDR3 bases: TGTGCCAGCAGTGTCGTTTACAATGAGCAGTTCTTC. Combining the CDR3 with reference TRBV25-1 and TRBJ2-1 gives the whole variable domain EADIYQTPRYLVIGTGKKITLECSQTMGHDKMYWYQQDPGMELHLIHYSYGVNSTEKGDLSSESTVSRIRTEHFPLTLESARPSHTSQYLCASSVVYNEQFFGPGTRLTVL.